The clone carrying this T cell receptor (beta chain) was seen a single time. Sequenced by immunoSEQ multiplex PCR; TCRdb stores in-frame clones only, minus some. The table includes about 280,000 clones, around 85% detected once. The data derive from a study of blood T cell repertoires in COVID-19. The clonotype originates from a woman aged 50 to 60 who had recovered from COVID-19. The sample comprised PBMCs or T cells enriched from blood (not recorded which).

CDR3 amino acids: CASSQGQGLRLPLHF. CDR3 nucleotide sequence: TGTGCCAGCAGCCAGGGACAGGGCCTGCGATTACCCCTCCACTTT. V usage is TRBV3-1 (or the pseudogene TRBV3-2) and J usage is TRBJ1-6; 9 bases line up with TRBD1. Germline CDR1 and CDR2: LGHDT and YNNKEL (reference sequence). The V segment lost 3 bases and the J segment 12 bases; nucleotides outside the gene matches: 9. The CDR3 sequence is 15 residues long.